The next 10 T cell receptor beta chains were all read from a single sample in a study of blood T cell repertoires in COVID-19. Here immunoSEQ multiplex PCR was the method, and the copy in TCRdb shows in-frame clones only, minus some. The sample yields over 20,000 clones, around 89% seen once. Material for sequencing was peripheral blood. Receptors originate from an older man with acute or convalescent COVID-19.

The CDR3 reads CASSPTLIAGGIPYEQYF. DNA of the CDR3: TGTGCCAGCAGTCCGACCCTAATAGCGGGAGGGATCCCCTACGAGCAGTACTTC. The J gene is TRBJ2-7, the V gene TRBV27, with 11 bases that match TRBD2. There are 18 residues in the CDR3. The V gene end was trimmed by 5 bases and the J gene end by 2 bases; junction bases not matched to a gene: 14. Per the germline V gene, CDR1 is MNHEY and CDR2 is SMNVEV (reference sequence).

The chain carries TRBV4-1 and TRBJ2-3; tentative D call: TRBD1 (5 bases). The CDR3 sequence is 15 residues long. V gave up 0 bases and J gave up 1 base, with 8 bases separating them. Germline V gives CDR1 MGHRA, CDR2 YSYEKL. CDR3 sequence: CASSQEGAGTDTQYF. CDR3 nucleotide sequence: TGCGCCAGCAGCCAAGAAGGGGCAGGCACAGATACGCAGTATTTT.

The V call is TRBV5-1, the J call TRBJ2-2, with 10 bases aligning to TRBD2. Germline CDR1 is SGHRS and CDR2 is YFSETQ. The CDR3 length is 16 residues. The J segment lost 1 base and the V segment lost 4 bases, leaving 4 bases of the junction unmatched. For the CDR3, the DNA is TGCGCCAGCAGCCCCAGGACTAGCGGGAACACCGGGGAGCTGTTTTTT. Translated: CASSPRTSGNTGELFF.

This rearrangement joins TRBV20-1 to TRBJ2-1, with TRBD2 matching over 9 bases. CDR3 size: 15 residues. Germline V gives CDR1 DFQATT, CDR2 SNEGSKA (reference sequence). J lost 7 bases, V lost 3 bases, and 10 bases had no gene match. In DNA form, the CDR3 reads TGCAGTGCTAGTTCTCGGCGGGAGGGCCATAATGAGCAGTTCTTC. Residues: CSASSRREGHNEQFF.

The chain joins TRBV25-1 to TRBJ1-2; D might be TRBD1 (5 bases). CDR3 length: 14 amino acids. The germline V gene encodes CDR1 MGHDK and CDR2 SYGVNS. Deletions cut 4 bases from V and 4 bases from J, with 13 bases between. CDR3 in DNA: TGTGCCAGCAGTGTGGGGCTACAGTCCTATGGCTACACCTTC. Amino acids: CASSVGLQSYGYTF.

V is TRBV28 and J is TRBJ2-7; D possibly corresponds to TRBD1 (6 bases). There are 15 residues in the CDR3. Germline CDR1 and CDR2: MDHEN and SYDVKM. V gave up 3 bases and J gave up 5 bases, with 17 bases separating them. DNA for the CDR3: TGTGCCAGCAGTTTTGGCGGTAGGGGACAAGACGAGCAGTACTTC. It codes for CASSFGGRGQDEQYF.

The gene calls are TRBV19 and TRBJ2-2; D unresolved. V dropped 3 bases and J dropped 2 bases, with 10 bases sitting between them. Germline CDR1 is LNHDA and CDR2 is SQIVND (reference sequence). The CDR3 consists of 15 residues. CDR3 sequence (DNA): TGTGCCAGTAGTATTGTGGAGCAAAACACCGGGGAGCTGTTTTTT. Translating it yields CASSIVEQNTGELFF.

V gene TRBV6-6 combines with J gene TRBJ1-4; unclear D gene. The CDR3 consists of 16 residues. CDR1 and CDR2 from the germline V gene are MNHNY and SVGAGI (reference sequence). Trimming removed 0 bases at V and 1 base at J, with 9 bases between. The CDR3 loop is CASSYSYRETNEKLFF. In DNA, the CDR3 is TGTGCCAGCAGTTACTCGTACCGGGAAACTAATGAAAAACTGTTTTTT.

The genes are TRBV27 and TRBJ2-3; TRBD2 matches 9 bases. Trimming at V came to 6 bases and at J to 8 bases, leaving 9 bases not matched to a gene. The V gene's germline CDR1 is MNHEY and CDR2 SMNVEV (reference sequence). This CDR3 contains 14 residues. CDR3 DNA: TGTGCCAGCAGGGTCTGGCGGGAGGGAGCTACGCAGTATTTT. Translation gives CASRVWREGATQYF.

The CDR3 nucleotides are TGTGCCAGCGGAGTCAATACAGGGGGTCGAGAGACCCAGTACTTC. This translates into CASGVNTGGRETQYF. V usage is TRBV28 and J usage is TRBJ2-5; the match to TRBD1 covers 8 bases. V dropped 8 bases and J dropped 4; count of bases not matched to a gene: 12. The CDR3 has 15 residues. Germline V gives CDR1 MDHEN, CDR2 SYDVKM.